Following are 26 T cell receptor beta chains from one sample sequenced in a study of blood T cell repertoires in COVID-19. Assay: immunoSEQ multiplex PCR; the TCRdb copy retains only in-frame clones and omits some. The sample consists of 100,000 to 120,000 clones, around 83% of them appearing once. The sample comprised peripheral blood. The source is a woman between 55 and 75 years old with COVID-19, enrolled during active disease.

This chain joins TRBV5-6 and TRBJ1-2, with a weak D call TRBD1 (5 bases). The V and J ends lost 0 bases and 5 bases respectively, with 17 bases between them. The CDR3 contains 16 residues. CDR1 SGHDT and CDR2 YYEEEE come from the germline V gene. The CDR3 spells CASSLALPRRGYGYTF. CDR3 DNA sequence: TGTGCCAGCAGCTTGGCTCTTCCTCGAAGGGGTTATGGCTACACCTTC.

This sequence joins TRBV7-9 and TRBJ2-5; 8 positions agree with TRBD1. After removal of 5 bases from V and 3 bases from J, the junction contained 14 bases not matched to a gene. The CDR3 is 17 residues long. CDR1 SEHNR and CDR2 FQNEAQ come from the germline V gene (reference sequence). This CDR3 reads CASSPIMGEDREETQYF. CDR3 DNA sequence: TGTGCCAGCAGCCCTATTATGGGGGAGGACAGGGAAGAGACCCAGTACTTC.

V usage is TRBV5-4 and J usage is TRBJ1-2, with 7 bases identical to TRBD1. The germline V gene has CDR1 SGHNT and CDR2 YYREEE (reference sequence). V lost 4 bases, J lost 8 bases, and 11 bases stayed unmatched. The CDR3 loop spans 14 amino acids. This chain's CDR3 is CASSLDRAASGYTF. CDR3 bases: TGTGCCAGCAGCCTCGACAGGGCGGCTTCGGGCTACACCTTC.

In its sample, this clone was seen a few times. The chain has TRBV11-2 and TRBJ1-3; a possible D gene is TRBD1 (6 bases). Germline-derived CDR1 and CDR2 are SGHAT and FQNNGV. This CDR3 region has 16 residues. V shed 1 base and J shed 0 bases, with 10 bases lying between them. Here the CDR3 DNA reads TGTGCCAGCAGCTTAGGGGGGACAATCTCTGGAAACACCATATATTTT. Translating it yields CASSLGGTISGNTIYF.

V gene TRBV27 combines with J gene TRBJ1-6; 8 positions match TRBD1. V trimming: 5 bases; J trimming: 13 bases; junction bases outside the gene matches: 16. This CDR3 contains 16 residues. The germline V gene encodes CDR1 MNHEY and CDR2 SMNVEV (reference sequence). The CDR3 DNA reads as TGTGCCAGCAGTCAGAACCCGGACAGGGCCCATGCGCCCCTCCACTTT. Its protein is CASSQNPDRAHAPLHF.

The chain recombines TRBV7-3 with TRBJ1-1, with 7 bases that match TRBD1. Germline lookup yields CDR1 SGHTA and CDR2 FQGTGA. The CDR3 sequence is 15 residues long. The trim removed 3 bases at V and 10 bases at J, leaving 14 bases unmatched. CDR3 in DNA: TGTGCCAGCAGCTTTCCTCCGGTGACAGGGTATGGAGCTTTCTTT. Translating gives CASSFPPVTGYGAFF.

This chain uses TRBV11-3 with TRBJ1-1; D is undetermined. Trimming cost V 4 bases and J 3 bases, with 9 bases left between them. Germline lookup yields CDR1 SGHNT and CDR2 YENEEA. The CDR3 is made up of 13 amino acids. This chain's CDR3 is CASSYSEDTEAFF. The DNA of the CDR3 is TGTGCCAGCAGCTATAGTGAGGACACTGAAGCTTTCTTT.

The chain recombines TRBV9 with TRBJ1-2; TRBD1 aligns across 8 bases. J lost 7 bases, V lost 4 bases, and 18 bases had no gene match. The length of the CDR3 is 17 residues. Germline CDR1 SGDLS, CDR2 YYNGEE. CDR3 residues: CASSFRDRPSQGGGYTF. CDR3 nucleotide sequence: TGTGCCAGCAGCTTCCGGGACAGGCCCTCCCAAGGGGGTGGCTACACCTTC. Supplemented by reference TRBV9 and TRBJ1-2, the full variable domain reads DSGVTQTPKHLITATGQRVTLRCSPRSGDLSVYWYQQSLDQGLQFLIQYYNGEERAKGNILERFSAQQFPDLHSELNLSSLELGDSALYFCASSFRDRPSQGGGYTFGSGTRLTVV.

This clone was picked up a small number of times. The CDR3 reads CAWSILLGQGRNTIYF. The DNA of the CDR3 is TGTGCCTGGAGTATCCTTTTGGGACAGGGTAGAAACACCATATATTTT. V and J are TRBV30 and TRBJ1-3; the match to TRBD1 covers 9 bases. J was trimmed by 5 bases and V by 2 bases; bases with no gene match: 10. Looked up from germline, CDR1 is GTSNPN and CDR2 is SVGIG (reference sequence). CDR3 size: 16 residues.

The CDR3 region is CASSPRGGRGYTF. The DNA of the CDR3 is TGTGCCAGCAGCCCCCGGGGGGGACGGGGCTACACCTTC. J is TRBJ1-2 and V is TRBV7-8; D may be TRBD1 (5 bases). Germline CDR1 reads SGHVS; CDR2 reads FQNEAQ. This CDR3 is 13 amino acids long. Trimming left V 5 bases short and J 8 bases short, with 15 bases between.

This clone turned up a few times. The chain couples TRBV7-2 to TRBJ2-7, with 9 bases identical to TRBD2. Germline CDR1 reads SGHTA; CDR2 reads FQGNSA. CDR3 length: 15 amino acids. Trimming removed 8 bases from V and 0 bases from J; junction bases left unmatched: 8. Written as DNA, the CDR3 is TGTGCCAGCGGAACTGGACTAGCGTACTCCTACGAGCAGTACTTC. Its protein is CASGTGLAYSYEQYF.

The chain uses TRBV9 and TRBJ2-7, with 7 positions matching TRBD2. CDR1 SGDLS and CDR2 YYNGEE come from the germline V gene. CDR3 length: 15 residues. J gave up 5 bases and V 0 bases, and 8 bases lay outside the gene matches. In DNA form, the CDR3 reads TGTGCCAGCAGCGTAGGCCTCGGGAGGCCGAACGAGCAGTACTTC. It encodes CASSVGLGRPNEQYF.

The V call is TRBV7-3, the J call TRBJ2-1; the match to TRBD2 covers 7 bases. This CDR3 region has 14 residues. From germline, CDR1 is SGHTA and CDR2 FQGTGA. Trimming at V came to 4 bases and at J to 2 bases, leaving 2 bases not matched to a gene. CDR3 bases: TGTGCCAGCAGCTCGGGACTACCCTACAATGAGCAGTTCTTC. The encoded protein is CASSSGLPYNEQFF.

This chain links TRBV6-6 with TRBJ1-1; D is ambiguous. CDR1 and CDR2 (germline): MNHNY, SVGAGI (reference sequence). Trimming removed 0 bases at V and 6 bases at J, with 8 bases between. This CDR3 is 13 amino acids long. DNA of the CDR3: TGTGCCAGCAGTTACTCGCAGTATTCTGAAGCTTTCTTT. Protein product: CASSYSQYSEAFF.

Written as DNA, the CDR3 is TGTGCCAGCAGCTTAATCGTTGAAGGGGGCCCTGAAGCTTTCTTT. Its protein is CASSLIVEGGPEAFF. The chain carries TRBV7-6 and TRBJ1-1; 7 nucleotides match TRBD1. The CDR3 loop spans 15 amino acids. V trimming: 2 bases; J trimming: 6 bases; junction bases outside the gene matches: 9. Germline V CDR1 and CDR2: SGHVS, FNYEAQ.

The genes are TRBV24-1 and TRBJ1-2, with 10 bases fitting TRBD1. CDR1 and CDR2 from the germline V gene are KGHDR and SFDVKD. The CDR3 covers 13 residues. The J segment lost 6 bases and the V segment lost 7 bases, leaving 4 bases of the junction unmatched. CDR3 sequence (DNA): TGTGCCACCAGCGGGACAGGGGAGCATGGCTACACCTTC. Its translation: CATSGTGEHGYTF.

This chain joins TRBV20-1 and TRBJ2-3, with 7 bases that match TRBD2. The CDR3 extends over 11 amino acids. Germline V CDR1 and CDR2: DFQATT, SNEGSKA (reference sequence). For the CDR3, the DNA is TGCAGCGTGGGGGGGGATTGGACGCAGTATTTT. This translates into CSVGGDWTQYF.

The genes are TRBV18 and TRBJ1-1, with TRBD1 matching over 8 bases. Per germline, CDR1 KGHSH and CDR2 LQKENI. V shed 3 bases, J shed 1 base, and the junction held 4 bases outside the gene matches. The CDR3 is made up of 15 amino acids. The CDR3 protein is CASSPLDRANTEAFF. CDR3 bases: TGTGCCAGCTCACCTCTGGACAGGGCGAACACTGAAGCTTTCTTT.

Here the CDR3 reads CASATVLNEKLFF. CDR3 in DNA: TGCGCCAGCGCGACAGTCCTTAATGAAAAACTGTTTTTT. The J gene is TRBJ1-4, the V gene TRBV23-1; D is perhaps TRBD1 (5 bases). TRBV23-1 is known as an ORF, though its function is uncertain. V was cut by 8 bases and J by 4 bases, with 11 bases left in between. This CDR3 has 13 amino acids.

The V call is TRBV30, the J call TRBJ1-1, with 8 bases lining up with TRBD1. CDR3 length equals 14 residues. The ends lost 3 bases at V and 6 bases at J; junction bases unmatched: 9. CDR1 is GTSNPN and CDR2 is SVGIG in the germline V gene (reference sequence). The CDR3 coding sequence is TGTGCCTGGAGGAAGACAGGGGAGGCCGCTGAAGCTTTCTTT. This translates into CAWRKTGEAAEAFF.

The chain joins TRBV5-1 to TRBJ1-1, with 8 bases that match TRBD1. Germline values: CDR1 SGHRS, CDR2 YFSETQ. V was pared by 0 bases and J by 7 bases, with 8 bases of the junction left unmatched. This CDR3 is built from 15 residues. This chain's CDR3 is CASSLEGRGRIEAFF. The CDR3 DNA reads as TGCGCCAGCAGCTTGGAGGGCAGGGGGCGAATTGAAGCTTTCTTT.

The V and J genes are TRBV11-2 and TRBJ2-7; 7 bases fit TRBD1. Germline V gene data show CDR1 as SGHAT and CDR2 as FQNNGV. Trimming took 1 base from V and 4 from J; bases not matched to a gene: 7. This CDR3 comprises 15 residues. CDR3: CASSLAYGQAYEQYF. In DNA form, the CDR3 reads TGTGCCAGCAGCTTAGCTTATGGACAGGCATACGAGCAGTACTTC.

The CDR3 protein is CASSLTGYDTQYF. CDR3 DNA: TGCGCCAGCAGCTTGACAGGGTACGATACGCAGTATTTT. The genes are TRBV5-1 and TRBJ2-3, with a possible D match to TRBD1 (6 bases). Trimming removed 1 base from V and 6 bases from J, with 9 bases in between. Germline CDR1 SGHRS, CDR2 YFSETQ. This CDR3 has 13 residues.

This clone was observed a single time. The V call is TRBV9, the J call TRBJ2-7; 7 nucleotides line up with TRBD1. Germline V CDR1 and CDR2: SGDLS, YYNGEE. This CDR3 comprises 14 residues. The ends lost 2 bases at V and 7 bases at J; junction bases unmatched: 9. The CDR3 DNA sequence: TGTGCCAGCAGCGTTTTGACAGGGCCGGGGGAGCAGTACTTC. Its protein product is CASSVLTGPGEQYF.

The CDR3 DNA reads as TGTGCCAGCAGTATGGCTGTTTATAGCAATCAGCCCCAGCATTTT. It specifies CASSMAVYSNQPQHF. The rearrangement uses TRBV28 and TRBJ1-5; unclear D gene. The germline V and J ends were trimmed by 5 bases and 0 bases, with 11 bases remaining between them. Germline CDR1 reads MDHEN; CDR2 reads SYDVKM. This CDR3 is 15 amino acids long.

This sequence joins TRBV5-1 and TRBJ1-2, with a weak D call TRBD1 (6 bases). Germline CDR1 reads SGHRS; CDR2 reads YFSETQ. V was trimmed by 0 bases and J by 5 bases, leaving 14 bases between them. The CDR3 is 15 amino acids. The CDR3 sequence is CASSLVEAGDYGYTF. The CDR3 DNA sequence: TGCGCCAGCAGCTTGGTGGAGGCAGGGGATTATGGCTACACCTTC.